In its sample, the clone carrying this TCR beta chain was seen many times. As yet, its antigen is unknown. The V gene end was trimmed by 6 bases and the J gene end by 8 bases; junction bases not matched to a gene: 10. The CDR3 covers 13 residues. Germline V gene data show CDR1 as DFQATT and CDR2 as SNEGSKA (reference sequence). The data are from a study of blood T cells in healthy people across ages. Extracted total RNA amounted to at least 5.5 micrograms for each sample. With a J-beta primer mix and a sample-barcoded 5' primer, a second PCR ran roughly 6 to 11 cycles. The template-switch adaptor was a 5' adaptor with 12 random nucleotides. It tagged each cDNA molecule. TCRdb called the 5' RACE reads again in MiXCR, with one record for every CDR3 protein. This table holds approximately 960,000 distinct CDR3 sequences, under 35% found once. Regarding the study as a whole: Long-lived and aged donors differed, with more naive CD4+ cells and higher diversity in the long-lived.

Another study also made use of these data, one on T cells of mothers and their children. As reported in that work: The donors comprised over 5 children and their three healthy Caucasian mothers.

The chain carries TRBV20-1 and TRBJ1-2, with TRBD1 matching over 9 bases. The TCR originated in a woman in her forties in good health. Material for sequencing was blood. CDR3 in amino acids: CSAPKDRGIGYTF. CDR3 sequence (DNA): TGCAGTGCACCAAAGGACAGGGGTATCGGCTACACCTTC.